This TCR beta chain was captured by sequencing in a study of cytomegalovirus exposure and HLA in healthy donors. Trimming took off 2 bases at V and 0 bases at J, with 8 bases between the two ends. In germline, CDR1 is MNHEY, CDR2 SVGAGI. This CDR3 spans 15 amino acids. PCR amplification relied on 60 Vbeta primers (plus 13 Jbeta primers). Generated by immunoSEQ multiplex PCR, the TCRdb table keeps only in-frame clones and is missing some. This sample has 120,000 or so clones, with roughly four fifths found just once. Sequences were obtained from PBMCs. The source is a man aged 40-50 years in good health and CMV-seronegative. V and J are TRBV6-5 and TRBJ1-3; D gene uncertain. CDR3 region: CASSYGRVSGNTIYF. The CDR3 bases are TGTGCCAGCAGTTACGGGCGGGTCTCTGGAAACACCATATATTTT.